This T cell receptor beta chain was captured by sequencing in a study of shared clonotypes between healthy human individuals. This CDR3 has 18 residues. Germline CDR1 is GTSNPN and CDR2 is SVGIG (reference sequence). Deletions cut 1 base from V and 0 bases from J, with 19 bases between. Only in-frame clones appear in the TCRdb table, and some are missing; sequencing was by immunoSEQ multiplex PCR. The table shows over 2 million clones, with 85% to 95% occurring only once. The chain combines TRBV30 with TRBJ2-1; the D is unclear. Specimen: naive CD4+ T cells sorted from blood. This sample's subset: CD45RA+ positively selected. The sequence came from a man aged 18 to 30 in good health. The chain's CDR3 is CAWSGTLFTSASYNEQFF. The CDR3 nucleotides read TGTGCCTGGAGTGGTACGCTTTTTACCTCCGCCTCCTACAATGAGCAGTTCTTC.